These 6 T cell receptor beta chains came from one sample sequenced in a study of a mutant IDH1 vaccine in newly diagnosed glioma. Profiled with immunoSEQ multiplex PCR; TCRdb holds only in-frame clones, not every one. The top ten hold 3.5% to 4% of the sample, which has 60,000 to 70,000 clones, 83% seen once. These receptors lack a known antigen. Time point denoted: week 47, end of study. Mutant IDH1 20-mer peptide, at 300 ug, made up each vaccine dose, with topical imiquimod. The sample consisted of PBMCs, taken from a glioma patient whose treatment included an IDH1 peptide vaccine. The receptors stem from a young man with glioma.

The J gene is TRBJ1-1, the V gene TRBV5-5; D not resolved. The germline V and J ends were trimmed by 4 bases and 7 bases, with 17 bases remaining between them. This CDR3 contains 14 residues. The germline CDR1 and CDR2 sequences are SGHKS and YYEKEE (reference sequence). DNA for the CDR3: TGTGCCAGCAGCCCCGCCAGGAGCGAAAATGAAGCTTTCTTT. Its translation: CASSPARSENEAFF.

This rearrangement joins TRBV18 to TRBJ2-3; 8 positions agree with TRBD1. Germline V gene sequence: CDR1 KGHSH, CDR2 LQKENI. V was pared by 6 bases and J by 0 bases, with 5 bases of the junction left unmatched. The CDR3 is made up of 15 amino acids. CDR3 DNA: TGTGCCAGCTCCCGACAGGGGTCTAGCACAGATACGCAGTATTTT. Translating gives CASSRQGSSTDTQYF.

The V and J genes are TRBV27 and TRBJ1-4, with 7 bases lining up with TRBD1. Germline lookup yields CDR1 MNHEY and CDR2 SMNVEV (reference sequence). This CDR3 spans 16 amino acids. With 6 bases clipped from V and 4 bases from J, the junction kept 11 bases outside the gene matches. This CDR3 is CASSLEGQASNEKLFF. In DNA, the CDR3 is TGTGCCAGCAGCTTAGAAGGACAGGCCAGTAATGAAAAACTGTTTTTT.

Worth noting for this clone: The DNA is omitted, as the CDR3 cannot be located on it reliably, and the CDR3 follows TCRdb's listing. This chain uses TRBV27 with TRBJ2-3. From germline, CDR1 is MNHEY and CDR2 SMNVEV (reference sequence). The CDR3 comprises 15 residues, both ends counted. CDR3 residues: CASSLSGPGTDTQYF.

The chain uses TRBV15 and TRBJ1-2; D may be TRBD1 (5 bases). Germline CDR1 and CDR2: LNHNV and YYDKDF (reference sequence). The length of the CDR3 is 13 residues. V lost 6 bases and J lost 3, with 11 bases in between. Here the CDR3 reads CATSPTGHYGYTF. DNA for the CDR3: TGTGCCACCAGTCCTACAGGTCACTATGGCTACACCTTC.

A few counts support this clone. The chain has TRBV27 and TRBJ2-1; TRBD1 is a possible D gene (6 bases). The CDR3 extends over 14 amino acids. Trimming removed 5 bases at V and 9 bases at J, with 17 bases between. From germline, CDR1 is MNHEY and CDR2 SMNVEV (reference sequence). The CDR3 nucleotides read TGTGCCAGCAGTCGAGGGGGTTCATGGGGTGAGCAGTTCTTC. Residues: CASSRGGSWGEQFF.